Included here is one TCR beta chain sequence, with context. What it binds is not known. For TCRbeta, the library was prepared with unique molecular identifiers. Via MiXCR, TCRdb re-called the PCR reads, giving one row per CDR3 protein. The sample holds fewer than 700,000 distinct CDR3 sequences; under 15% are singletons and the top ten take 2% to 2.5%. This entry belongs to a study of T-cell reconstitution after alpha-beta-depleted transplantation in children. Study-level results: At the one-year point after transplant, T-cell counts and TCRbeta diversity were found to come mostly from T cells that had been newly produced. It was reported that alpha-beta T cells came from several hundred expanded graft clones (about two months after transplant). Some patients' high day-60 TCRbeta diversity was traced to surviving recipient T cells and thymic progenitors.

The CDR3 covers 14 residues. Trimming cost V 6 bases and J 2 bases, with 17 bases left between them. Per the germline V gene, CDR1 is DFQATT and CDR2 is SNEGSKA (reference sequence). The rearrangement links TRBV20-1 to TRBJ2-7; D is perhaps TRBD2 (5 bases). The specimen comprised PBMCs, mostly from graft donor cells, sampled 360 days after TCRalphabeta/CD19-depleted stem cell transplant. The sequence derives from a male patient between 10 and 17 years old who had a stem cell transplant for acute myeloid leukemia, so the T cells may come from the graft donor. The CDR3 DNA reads TGCAGTGCCCTTGGATCTAGCAAGACCTACGAGCAGTACTTC. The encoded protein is CSALGSSKTYEQYF.